This T cell receptor (beta chain) appears in the sequencing data of a study of blood T cells in healthy people across ages. This clonotype was observed a handful of times. Then a second PCR, running about 6 to 11 cycles, was carried out with a sample-barcoded 5' primer and a J-beta primer mix. MiXCR was run by TCRdb on the 5' RACE reads, yielding one entry per CDR3 protein. This sample has approximately 800,000 distinct CDR3 sequences; less than 60% occur once, and the top ten carry 15% to 20%. The TCR originated in a man at least 80 years old in good health. The specimen was blood.

The CDR3 reads CASSLEATRTGELFF. The CDR3 DNA follows: TGCGCCAGCAGCTTGGAGGCGACTAGGACCGGGGAGCTGTTTTTT. The chain joins TRBV5-1 to TRBJ2-2, with a tentative D call TRBD2 (6 bases). Per the germline V gene, CDR1 is SGHRS and CDR2 is YFSETQ. V gave up 0 bases and J gave up 5 bases, with 11 bases separating them. The CDR3 spans 15 residues.